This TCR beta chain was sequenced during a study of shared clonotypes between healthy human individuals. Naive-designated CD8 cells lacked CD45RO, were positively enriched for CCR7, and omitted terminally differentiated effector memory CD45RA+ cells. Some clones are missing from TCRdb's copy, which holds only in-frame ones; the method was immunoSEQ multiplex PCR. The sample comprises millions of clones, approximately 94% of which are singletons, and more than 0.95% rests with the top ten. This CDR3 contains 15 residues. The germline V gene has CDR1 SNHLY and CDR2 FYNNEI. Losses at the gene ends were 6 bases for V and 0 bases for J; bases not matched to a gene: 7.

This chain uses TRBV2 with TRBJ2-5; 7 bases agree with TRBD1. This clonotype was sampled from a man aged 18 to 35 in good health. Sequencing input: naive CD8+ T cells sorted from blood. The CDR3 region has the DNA TGTGCCAGCAGCGGACAGGCCCCTGACCAAGAGACCCAGTACTTC. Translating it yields CASSGQAPDQETQYF. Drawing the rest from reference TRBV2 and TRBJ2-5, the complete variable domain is EPEVTQTPSHQVTQMGQEVILRCVPISNHLYFYWYRQILGQKVEFLVSFYNNEISEKSEIFDDQFSVERPDGSNFTLKIRSTKLEDSAMYFCASSGQAPDQETQYFGPGTRLLVL.